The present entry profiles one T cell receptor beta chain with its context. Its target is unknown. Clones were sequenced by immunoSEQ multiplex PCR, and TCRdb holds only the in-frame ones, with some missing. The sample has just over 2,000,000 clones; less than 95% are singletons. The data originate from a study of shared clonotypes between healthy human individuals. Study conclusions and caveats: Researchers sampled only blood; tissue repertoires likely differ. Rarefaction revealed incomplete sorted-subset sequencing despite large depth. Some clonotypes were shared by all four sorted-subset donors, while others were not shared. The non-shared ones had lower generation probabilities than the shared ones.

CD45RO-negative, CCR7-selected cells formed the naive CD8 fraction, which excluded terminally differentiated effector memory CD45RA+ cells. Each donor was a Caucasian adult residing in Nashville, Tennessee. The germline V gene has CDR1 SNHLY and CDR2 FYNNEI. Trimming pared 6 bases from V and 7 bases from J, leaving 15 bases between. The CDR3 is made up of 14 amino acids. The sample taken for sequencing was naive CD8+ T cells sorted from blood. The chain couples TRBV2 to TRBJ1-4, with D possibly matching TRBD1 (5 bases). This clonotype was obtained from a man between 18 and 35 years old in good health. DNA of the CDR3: TGTGCCAGCAGAGGGGACGGGGGGTTTGAAAAACTGTTTTTT. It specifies CASRGDGGFEKLFF.